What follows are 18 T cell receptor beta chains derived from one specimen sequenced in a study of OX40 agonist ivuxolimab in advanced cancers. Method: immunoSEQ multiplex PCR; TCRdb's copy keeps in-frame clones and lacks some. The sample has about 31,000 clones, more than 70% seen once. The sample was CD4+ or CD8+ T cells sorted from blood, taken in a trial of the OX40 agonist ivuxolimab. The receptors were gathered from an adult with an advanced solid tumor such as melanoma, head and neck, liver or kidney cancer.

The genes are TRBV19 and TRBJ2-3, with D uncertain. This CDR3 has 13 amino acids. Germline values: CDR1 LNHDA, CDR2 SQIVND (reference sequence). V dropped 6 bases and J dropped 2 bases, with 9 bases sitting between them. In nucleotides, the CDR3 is TGTGCCAGTAGACTCATCACCACAGATACGCAGTATTTT. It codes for CASRLITTDTQYF.

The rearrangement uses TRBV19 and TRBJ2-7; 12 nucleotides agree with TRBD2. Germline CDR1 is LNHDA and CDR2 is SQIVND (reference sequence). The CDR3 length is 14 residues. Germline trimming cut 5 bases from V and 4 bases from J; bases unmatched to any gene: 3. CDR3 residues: CASSETSGGYEQYF. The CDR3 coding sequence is TGTGCCAGTAGTGAGACTAGCGGGGGATACGAGCAGTACTTC.

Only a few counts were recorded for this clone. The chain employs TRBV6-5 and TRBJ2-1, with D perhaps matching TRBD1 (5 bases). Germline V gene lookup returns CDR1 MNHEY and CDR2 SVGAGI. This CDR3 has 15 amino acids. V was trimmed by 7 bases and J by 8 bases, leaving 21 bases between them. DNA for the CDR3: TGTGCCAGCACCTCCCCAGGGTCCCCAGATGATGAGCAGTTCTTC. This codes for CASTSPGSPDDEQFF.

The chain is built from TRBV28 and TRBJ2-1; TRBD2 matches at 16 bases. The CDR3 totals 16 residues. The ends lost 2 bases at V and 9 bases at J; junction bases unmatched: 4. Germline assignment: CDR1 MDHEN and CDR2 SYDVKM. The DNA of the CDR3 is TGTGCCAGCAGTTTAGGGACTAGCGGGAGGGCCATTGAGCAGTTCTTC. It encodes CASSLGTSGRAIEQFF.

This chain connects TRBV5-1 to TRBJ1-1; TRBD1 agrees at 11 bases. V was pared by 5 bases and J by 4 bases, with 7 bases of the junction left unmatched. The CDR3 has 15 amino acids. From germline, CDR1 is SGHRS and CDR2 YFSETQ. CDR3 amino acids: CASRIQGTGGTEAFF. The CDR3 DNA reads TGCGCCAGCAGGATCCAAGGGACAGGGGGCACTGAAGCTTTCTTT.

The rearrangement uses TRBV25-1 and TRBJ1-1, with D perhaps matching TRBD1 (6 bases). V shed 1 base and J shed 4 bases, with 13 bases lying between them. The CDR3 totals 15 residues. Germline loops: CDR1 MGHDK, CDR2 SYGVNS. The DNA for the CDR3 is TGTGCCAGCAGTGAATTCGGGACACTTGGCACTGAAGCTTTCTTT. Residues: CASSEFGTLGTEAFF.

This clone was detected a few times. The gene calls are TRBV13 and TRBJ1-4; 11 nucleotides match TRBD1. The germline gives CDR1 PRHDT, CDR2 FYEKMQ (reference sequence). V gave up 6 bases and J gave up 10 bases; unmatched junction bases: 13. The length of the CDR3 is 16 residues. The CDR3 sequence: CASRVTGGQGAGKLFF. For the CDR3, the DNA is TGTGCCAGCAGAGTGACCGGAGGACAGGGGGCGGGAAAACTGTTTTTT.

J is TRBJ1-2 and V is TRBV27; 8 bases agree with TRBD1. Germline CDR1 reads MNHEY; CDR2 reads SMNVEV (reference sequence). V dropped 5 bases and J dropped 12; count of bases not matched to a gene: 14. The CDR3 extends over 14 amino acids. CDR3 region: CASSPRLGTGPNTF. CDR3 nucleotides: TGTGCCAGCAGTCCCCGACTAGGGACAGGCCCTAACACCTTC.

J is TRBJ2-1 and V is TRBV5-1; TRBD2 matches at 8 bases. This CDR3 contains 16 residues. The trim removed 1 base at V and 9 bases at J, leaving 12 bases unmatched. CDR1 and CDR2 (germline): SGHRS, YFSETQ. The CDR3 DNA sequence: TGCGCCAGCAGCTTGTCGACTAGCGCGGCGGGGCTTGAGCAGTTCTTC. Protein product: CASSLSTSAAGLEQFF.

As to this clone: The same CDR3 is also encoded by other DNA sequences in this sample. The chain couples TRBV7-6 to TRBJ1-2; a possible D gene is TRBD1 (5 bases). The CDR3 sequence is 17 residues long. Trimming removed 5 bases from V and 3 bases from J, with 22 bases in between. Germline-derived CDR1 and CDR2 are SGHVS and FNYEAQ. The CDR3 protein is CASSHREGLASDYGYTF. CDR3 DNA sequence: TGTGCCAGCAGCCACCGGGAGGGGTTGGCTTCGGACTATGGCTACACCTTC.

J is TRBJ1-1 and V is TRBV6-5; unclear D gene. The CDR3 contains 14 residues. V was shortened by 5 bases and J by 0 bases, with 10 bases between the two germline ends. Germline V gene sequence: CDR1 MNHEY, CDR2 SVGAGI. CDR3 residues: CASSNDPLNTEAFF. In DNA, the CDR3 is TGTGCCAGCAGTAATGACCCCTTGAACACTGAAGCTTTCTTT.

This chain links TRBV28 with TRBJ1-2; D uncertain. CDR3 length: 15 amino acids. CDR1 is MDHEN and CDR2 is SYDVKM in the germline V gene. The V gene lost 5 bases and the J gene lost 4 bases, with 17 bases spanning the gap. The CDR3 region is CASSLSPNYGYGYTF. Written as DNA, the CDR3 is TGTGCCAGCAGTCTCTCCCCCAACTACGGCTATGGCTACACCTTC.

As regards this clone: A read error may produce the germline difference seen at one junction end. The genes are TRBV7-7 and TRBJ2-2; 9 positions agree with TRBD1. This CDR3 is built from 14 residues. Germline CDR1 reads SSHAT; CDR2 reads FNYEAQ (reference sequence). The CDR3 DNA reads TGTGCTAGCAGCTATAGGACAGGGGTCGGGGAGCTGTTTTTT. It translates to CASSYRTGVGELFF.

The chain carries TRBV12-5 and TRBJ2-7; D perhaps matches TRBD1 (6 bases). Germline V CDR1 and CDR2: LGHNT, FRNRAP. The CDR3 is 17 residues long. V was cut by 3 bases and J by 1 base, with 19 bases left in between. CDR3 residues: CASGLGPTGTLSYEQYF. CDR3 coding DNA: TGTGCTAGTGGTTTAGGTCCGACCGGGACACTTTCCTACGAGCAGTACTTC.

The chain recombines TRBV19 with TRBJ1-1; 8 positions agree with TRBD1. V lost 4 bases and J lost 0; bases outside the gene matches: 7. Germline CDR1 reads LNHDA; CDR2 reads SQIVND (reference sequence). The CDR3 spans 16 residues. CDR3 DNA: TGTGCCAGTAGTACCTACAGGGGGAGTATGAACACTGAAGCTTTCTTT. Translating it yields CASSTYRGSMNTEAFF.

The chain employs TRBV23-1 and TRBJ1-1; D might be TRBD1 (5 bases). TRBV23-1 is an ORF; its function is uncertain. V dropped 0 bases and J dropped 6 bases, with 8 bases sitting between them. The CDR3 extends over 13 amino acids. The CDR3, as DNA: TGCGCCAGCAGTCAATCGGGGACGGCTGAAGCTTTCTTT. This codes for CASSQSGTAEAFF.

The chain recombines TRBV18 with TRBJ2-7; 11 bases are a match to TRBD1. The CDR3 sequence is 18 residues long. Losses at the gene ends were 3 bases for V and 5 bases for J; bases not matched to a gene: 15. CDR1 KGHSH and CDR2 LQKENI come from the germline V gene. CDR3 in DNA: TGTGCCAGCTCACCTGCCGGCGGCGGACAGGGGGCGCGCCACGAGCAGTACTTC. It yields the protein CASSPAGGGQGARHEQYF.

DNA for the CDR3: TGTGCCAGCAGCTTGGTAGCGGGAGGGTCCGAGCAGTACTTC. Protein sequence: CASSLVAGGSEQYF. The chain uses TRBV5-4 and TRBJ2-7, with 11 nucleotides matching TRBD2. Germline V gene data show CDR1 as SGHNT and CDR2 as YYREEE (reference sequence). The junction had 2 bases not matched to a gene; V was cut back by 0 bases and J by 6 bases. This CDR3 contains 14 residues.